The source of this T cell receptor beta chain is a study of blood T cell repertoires in COVID-19 (dated by TCRdb to 2020 to 2022). At the level of the whole study: Collaborator samples came from the United States, Italy and Spain and covered acute and convalescent phases of COVID-19. The material from the prospective study consisted of cDNA or gDNA derived from T cells, B-cell-depleted T cells, or PBMCs. Subjects who had been exposed to COVID-19, were actively infected with it, or had recovered from it provided the deeply sampled blood TCRbeta repertoires that made up the dataset. The repertoires were made available in a free public database intended to serve as a resource for research on the immune response to SARS-CoV-2. Samples came from the ongoing ImmuneRACE study (first 160 participants) plus 1,254 subjects from 6 global collaborators. The sample metadata nearly always contained a de-identified subject ID, COVID-19 status, age in years and sex. Where available, HLA class I and class II types were taken from metadata supplied by the sample provider and were not determined by assay-based typing.

TCRbeta CDR3 regions were amplified from genomic DNA using the immunoSEQ Assay, a bias-controlled multiplex PCR. The paper's processing steps were these. The number of nucleated cells in each sample was estimated from the amplification of reference gene primers within the assay. To quantify the absolute abundance of each unique TCRbeta CDR3 rearrangement, sequence reads were collapsed and filtered. For each sample, productive Simpson clonality was calculated by taking the square root of Simpson's diversity index across productive rearrangements. Held by TCRdb, this immuneACCESS table contains in-frame sequences only and omits some clones. Under half of the omission traces to an unresolved V gene where checked; the cause of the rest is unknown. V, J and clone size were drawn from that table, and D and trimming were deduced from the DNA. Here the sample has about 180,000 clones; more than 70% occur a single time. 3.5% to 5% of the sample belongs to the ten largest clones.

On this clone: What this receptor recognizes is not known. The record has no base qualities; no much larger clone is one base away.

Results the study describes overall, beyond this receptor: Clinical and demographic metadata were provided uncurated, with the amount varying by source and participant.

Collaborating institutions collected whole blood in K2EDTA tubes following their own protocols. For TCRbeta analysis, collaborator samples were shipped as frozen whole blood, as isolated PBMCs, or as DNA extracted from either sample type. The sequenced material came from peripheral blood. The clonotype originates from a woman under 40 with acute or convalescent COVID-19.

Here the CDR3 is given as CASSPESELFF. The nucleotides are TGTGCCAGCAGCCCGGAGTCGGAGCTGTTTTTT. The chain is made from TRBV11-3 and TRBJ2-2; the D gene is unclear. At the junction V is shortened by 5 bases and J by 10 bases, with 8 bases in between. For CDR1 and CDR2, the germline V gene lists SGHNT and YENEEA. From the cysteine up to the phenylalanine, the CDR3 has a length of 11 residues. Of all the DNA, just the CDR3 is kept, 33 bases in frame from base 1.